This is a list of T cell receptor beta chains from one sample in a study of T cells in Graves' hyperthyroidism and ophthalmopathy. In TCRdb, the multiplex PCR reads were re-called with MiXCR into one record per CDR3 protein. Of approximately 710,000 distinct CDR3 sequences in the sample, about 18% were seen once. Material for sequencing was blood. These receptors originate from a man in his fifties or sixties with Graves' hyperthyroidism. Each CDR3 is given with its conserved first and last residue. The order of the fields is clone size, V gene, J gene, D gene, CDR3 protein, CDR3 DNA. D genes are given only for firm matches. Clone size is stated in some rows and not others, as once, few, many or a class when expanded.

>-|TRBV20-1|TRBJ2-7|-
CSARDDADPAPYEQYF
TGCAGTGCTAGAGATGATGCAGACCCTGCTCCCTACGAGCAGTACTTC
>many|TRBV28|TRBJ1-2|-
CASSFDRPPTPTFYGYTF
TGTGCCAGCAGTTTCGACAGGCCTCCCACCCCGACTTTCTATGGCTACACCTTC
>few|TRBV5-1|TRBJ1-1|-
CASSLVPGNTEAFF
TGCGCCAGCAGCTTGGTTCCAGGCAACACTGAAGCTTTCTTT
>-|TRBV27|TRBJ2-7|-
CASSLTQGIAYEQYF
TGTGCCAGCAGTCTAACGCAGGGAATTGCCTACGAGCAGTACTTC
>-|TRBV6-1|TRBJ2-7|TRBD1
CASSDQAGQGRDEQYF
TGTGCCAGCAGTGATCAGGCGGGACAGGGGAGGGACGAGCAGTACTTC
>-|TRBV12-3/TRBV12-4|TRBJ2-5|-
CASSLGDHRQETQYF
TGTGCCAGCAGTTTAGGGGACCACAGACAAGAGACCCAGTACTTC
>-|TRBV29-1|TRBJ2-2|TRBD1
CSVLTGTNTGELFF
TGCAGCGTGCTGACAGGGACGAACACCGGGGAGCTGTTTTTT
>many|TRBV3-1|TRBJ2-5|-
CASSQEDRWLDKETQYF
TGTGCCAGCAGCCAAGAAGATCGTTGGTTGGATAAAGAGACCCAGTACTTC
>many|TRBV24-1|TRBJ2-5|TRBD1
CATSDFTTGGQETQYF
TGTGCCACCAGTGATTTCACGACAGGGGGACAAGAGACCCAGTACTTC
>many|TRBV20-1|TRBJ1-6|-
CSARDRGTRYSPLHF
TGCAGTGCTAGGGATCGAGGGACGCGTTATTCACCCCTCCACTTT
>-|TRBV6-2/TRBV6-3|TRBJ2-1|-
CASTDYNEQFF
TGTGCCAGTACCGACTACAATGAGCAGTTCTTC
>many|TRBV28|TRBJ2-2|-
CASSSMILEGEDRTGELFF
TGTGCCAGCAGTTCTATGATATTGGAGGGAGAGGACCGCACCGGGGAGCTGTTTTTT
>many|TRBV6-1|TRBJ1-5|TRBD1
CASRETGYNQPQHF
TGTGCCAGCAGAGAGACAGGGTACAATCAGCCCCAGCATTTT